Sequencing of this T cell receptor (beta chain) was carried out in a study of T-cell memory formation after mild COVID-19. This clonotype was seen a few times. Using its own MiXCR run on the 5' RACE reads, TCRdb lists one record per CDR3 protein. Found here are about 360,000 distinct CDR3 sequences, roughly 13% of them singletons; the top ten hold around a fifth. In germline, CDR1 is LGHNA, CDR2 YNFKEQ. The CDR3 is made up of 15 amino acids. Trimming took off 4 bases at V and 2 bases at J, with 15 bases between the two ends. This sequence joins TRBV4-2 and TRBJ2-7; D perhaps matches TRBD2 (7 bases). Sequencing was done on a sample of PBMCs or a T cell subset sorted from them (not recorded which). The origin of this receptor is a man younger than 35 who had mild COVID-19 (a few samples of this study predate the infection). Cell type and time point are not known. The CDR3 DNA is TGTGCCAGCAGCCCCGAGGACGGGGGGCCCTACGAGCAGTACTTC. Translation: CASSPEDGGPYEQYF.